The T cell receptor (beta chain) under discussion was sequenced for a study of shared clonotypes between healthy human individuals. From germline, CDR1 is MNHEY and CDR2 SMNVEV (reference sequence). Trimming took off 10 bases at V and 5 bases at J, with 14 bases between the two ends. CDR3 length: 13 amino acids. Authors' processing steps: ImmunoSEQ supplied junction-only sequences lacking quality scores, so filtering was different. This table comes from immunoSEQ multiplex PCR, and its TCRdb copy is limited to in-frame clones, with some not included. The V and J calls and clone size were taken over from that table, and D and trimming were inferred from the DNA. This table has approximately 940,000 clones, approximately 80% appearing once.

The gene calls are TRBV27 and TRBJ2-2, with D maybe TRBD1 (5 bases). Material: memory CD4+ T cells sorted from blood. The subset here: CD45RA-negative fraction. The source of this sequence is a man between 18 and 29 years old in good health. The CDR3 protein is CATHLQGTGELFF. In DNA form, the CDR3 reads TGTGCCACCCACCTTCAGGGAACCGGGGAGCTGTTTTTT.